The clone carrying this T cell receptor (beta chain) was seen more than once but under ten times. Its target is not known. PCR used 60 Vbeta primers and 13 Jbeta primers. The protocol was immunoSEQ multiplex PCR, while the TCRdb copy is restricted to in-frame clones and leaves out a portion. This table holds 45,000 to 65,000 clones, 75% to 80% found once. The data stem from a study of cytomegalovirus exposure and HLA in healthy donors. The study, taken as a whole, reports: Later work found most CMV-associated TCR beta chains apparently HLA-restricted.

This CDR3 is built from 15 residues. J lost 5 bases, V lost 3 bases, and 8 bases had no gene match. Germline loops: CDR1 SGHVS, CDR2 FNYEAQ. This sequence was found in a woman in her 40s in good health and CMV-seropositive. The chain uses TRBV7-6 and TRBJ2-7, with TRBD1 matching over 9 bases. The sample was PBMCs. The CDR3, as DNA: TGTGCCAGCAGCTTCGACGGGACAGGGTCGGACGAGCAGTACTTC. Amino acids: CASSFDGTGSDEQYF.